A single T cell receptor (beta chain) is shown here with its context. Its target antigen remains unknown. Base qualities are not at hand, and no much larger clone is one base apart. The data originate from a study of T cell responses to AZD1222 COVID-19 vaccine (dated by TCRdb to about 2021). Concerning the study at large: A total of about 250 trial participants underwent TCR sequencing, of whom about 210 had received two doses of AZD1222 and around 25 had received two doses of the MenACWY control vaccine. Trial participants were enrolled by age into 18-55, 56-69 and 70-plus year subgroups, with approximately 160, 26 and 62 TCR-sequenced participants respectively.

The CDR3 regions of human TCRbeta chains were subjected to immunosequencing. Under the source paper's analysis protocol: Repertoire TCRs were checked for matches against a reference library of SARS-CoV-2-specific TCRs that had been generated using the MIRA antigen-specificity platform. Breadth meant the fraction of unique TCRs that were SARS-CoV-2-associated, whereas depth meant the fraction of total T cells that were SARS-CoV-2-associated. Using the MIRA data, each spike-specific TCR was mapped to the spike region that the TCR reacts to and placed in a CD4 or CD8 class. Log10-transformed breadth and depth values were compared by one-way ANOVA with Sidak's multiple comparisons tests. TCRdb stores this immuneACCESS table with in-frame sequences only. Part of the clones is absent; in the studies checked, under half of the shortfall reflects unresolved V genes, and no reason is known for the rest. V, J and clone size reflect that table, while D and trimming were determined from the DNA. Counted in this sample were some 170,000 clones; just under 90% of them appeared once. The ten most abundant clones make up roughly 4% of the sample.

Study-wide conclusions, independent of this receptor: Epitopes outside the regions mutated in the B.1.351 and B.1.1.7 variants were reportedly recognized by nearly half of the unique spike-specific TCRs. After two AZD1222 doses, both the breadth and the depth of spike-specific TCRs were significantly higher than at day 0 and than in MenACWY recipients. Vaccine-associated CD4 TCRs spanned the whole spike protein, with dominant responses in regions 160-218 and 743-854. Participants were mostly white British, with more females than males. The authors suggested clonal diversity may have been underestimated. Conclusions about previously exposed vaccinees are limited, since just six AZD1222 recipients were seropositive for SARS-CoV-2 at baseline. The 56-69-year group was small, and its depth increase did not reach significance, likely because of low power. Because no day 14 peak-response samples were available, the repertoires could be characterized only after the peak T cell response.

The time point label on this specimen signifies: about 28 days (+/-7) after the second vaccine dose. The sample's treatment or condition, from its label and the paper: meningococcal conjugate vaccine given as trial control. Vaccinee samples were obtained from the UK trials COV001 and COV002, which included a single-blind randomized controlled phase 2/3 trial of AZD1222 (ChAdOx1 nCoV-19) in healthy adults. Trial participant PBMC samples were collected at day 0 and day 28 after the second dose for TCRbeta chain sequencing. The CDR3 has 15 amino acids, counting the end cysteine and phenylalanine. The kept DNA is CDR3 alone, 45 bases in frame from the first base. From V the trimming removes 6 bases and from J it removes 7 bases, while the gene matches leave 10 bases of the junction unaccounted for. CDR1 and CDR2 are read off the germline V gene as MNHEY and SVGAGI.

In this chain, TRBV6-5 is recombined with TRBJ2-7, with TRBD2 matching 12 junction bases. Sample: peripheral blood, taken 28 days after the second dose of the MenACWY control vaccine. This sequence originates from an adult who received the MenACWY meningococcal vaccine as a control. The DNA sequence is TGTGCCAGCAGCCCCTCTAGCGGGAGGGCCGGGGAGCAGTACTTC. It encodes CASSPSSGRAGEQYF.